These 26 T cell receptor beta chains share one sample of origin, sequenced in a study of blood T cell repertoires in COVID-19. Sequencing was performed with immunoSEQ multiplex PCR; in TCRdb, only in-frame clones are kept and a portion is missing. The sample comprises 200,000 to 250,000 clones, approximately 90% of which are singletons, and roughly 0.95% rests with the top ten. Sequenced material: PBMCs or T cells enriched from blood (not recorded which). These receptors all stem from a man aged 50 to 59 who had been exposed to COVID-19.

This clone was seen only once. The chain employs TRBV11-3 and TRBJ2-3; D is uncertain. Germline V CDR1 and CDR2: SGHNT, YENEEA. The CDR3 contains 14 residues. V was clipped by 1 base and J by 6 bases, with 11 bases between them. The CDR3 region has the DNA TGTGCCAGCAGCTTAGGGGCCCAGCTCGATACGCAGTATTTT. This translates into CASSLGAQLDTQYF.

The rearrangement joins TRBV27 to TRBJ1-2; 7 bases match TRBD1. Germline V lookup: CDR1 MNHEY, CDR2 SMNVEV (reference sequence). There are 15 residues in the CDR3. Germline trimming cut 0 bases from V and 4 bases from J; bases unmatched to any gene: 5. CDR3 in amino acids: CASSLSPTGFYGYTF. The CDR3 DNA follows: TGTGCCAGCAGTTTATCCCCGACAGGGTTCTATGGCTACACCTTC.

This clone has just one count. The CDR3 loop reads CASSLVPGGSGNSPLHF. The DNA of the CDR3 is TGCGCCAGCAGCTTAGTTCCAGGGGGCAGCGGGAATTCACCCCTCCACTTT. The chain joins TRBV5-1 to TRBJ1-6; 8 bases agree with TRBD1. CDR3 length: 17 residues. Trimming took 2 bases from V and 7 from J; bases not matched to a gene: 11. Germline V gene data show CDR1 as SGHRS and CDR2 as YFSETQ.

This sequence joins TRBV18 and TRBJ2-3; 9 nucleotides agree with TRBD2. Germline-derived CDR1 and CDR2 are KGHSH and LQKENI. Losses at the gene ends were 4 bases for V and 4 bases for J; bases not matched to a gene: 9. This CDR3 is built from 16 residues. The CDR3 DNA sequence: TGTGCCAGCTCACGTAATCTAGCGGGGTTGGCAGATACGCAGTATTTT. Protein product: CASSRNLAGLADTQYF.

The chain has TRBV9 and TRBJ1-1; D perhaps matches TRBD1 (5 bases). This CDR3 region has 21 residues. The V and J ends lost 0 bases and 0 bases respectively, with 27 bases between them. CDR1 is SGDLS and CDR2 is YYNGEE in the germline V gene. CDR3 residues: CASSVVWGGGATHYMNTEAFF. The CDR3 coding sequence is TGTGCCAGCAGCGTAGTCTGGGGTGGAGGGGCCACCCACTATATGAACACTGAAGCTTTCTTT.

The chain couples TRBV6-1 to TRBJ1-4; 7 nucleotides align to TRBD1. The length of the CDR3 is 13 residues. The germline V gene has CDR1 MNHNS and CDR2 SASEGT. Unmatched junction bases numbered 2, after V lost 3 bases and J lost 7 bases. CDR3 region: CASSDQGGEKLFF. CDR3 in DNA: TGTGCCAGCAGTGACCAGGGGGGTGAAAAACTGTTTTTT.

The CDR3 region has the DNA TGTGCCAGCAGCAAAGTGGGGGGTGAGTATAGCAATCAGCCCCAGCATTTT. This gives the protein CASSKVGGEYSNQPQHF. The gene calls are TRBV21-1 and TRBJ1-5. TRBV21-1 is a documented pseudogene. The CDR3 runs 17 residues.

The chain uses TRBV29-1 and TRBJ1-1; D is possibly TRBD1 (5 bases). Deletions cut 4 bases from V and 5 bases from J, with 23 bases between. Germline assignment: CDR1 SQVTM and CDR2 ANQGSEA. CDR3 length: 16 amino acids. The CDR3 DNA reads as TGCAGCGTTGCCAGGTGGGACTTAGGAGGTGGGACTGAAGCTTTCTTT. This encodes CSVARWDLGGGTEAFF.

The V gene is TRBV9, the J gene TRBJ1-1; D is undetermined. Per germline, CDR1 SGDLS and CDR2 YYNGEE. Trimming removed 4 bases from V and 4 bases from J, with 17 bases in between. The CDR3 spans 15 residues. As DNA, the CDR3 is TGTGCCAGCAGCCCGCGGGAAAGGGCCGGCACTGAAGCTTTCTTT. It is translated as CASSPRERAGTEAFF.

This clone was found once. The rearrangement links TRBV5-6 to TRBJ1-6; D is undetermined. The germline V gene has CDR1 SGHDT and CDR2 YYEEEE. This CDR3 is 15 amino acids long. Trimming shortened V by 0 bases and J by 10 bases, and 14 bases separated the two germline ends. CDR3 nucleotide sequence: TGTGCCAGCAGCTTGGGTGCGGGCTTAGGGTCACCCCTCCACTTT. Its protein product is CASSLGAGLGSPLHF. Variable domain in full (rest from reference TRBV5-6 and TRBJ1-6): DAGVTQSPTHLIKTRGQQVTLRCSPKSGHDTVSWYQQALGQGPQFIFQYYEEEERQRGNFPDRFSGHQFPNYSSELNVNALLLGDSALYLCASSLGAGLGSPLHFGNGTRLTVT.

The rearrangement uses TRBV24-1 and TRBJ1-1; 7 positions agree with TRBD1. V dropped 4 bases and J dropped 2; count of bases not matched to a gene: 6. Germline assignment: CDR1 KGHDR and CDR2 SFDVKD. The CDR3 extends over 15 amino acids. CDR3 sequence: CATSDPRTGNTEAFF. CDR3 nucleotide sequence: TGTGCCACCAGTGACCCACGGACAGGTAACACTGAAGCTTTCTTT.

This chain uses TRBV15 with TRBJ1-6; no clear D. Trimming took 5 bases from V and 7 from J, leaving 9 bases between them. The CDR3 contains 13 residues. Germline V gene sequence: CDR1 LNHNV, CDR2 YYDKDF (reference sequence). CDR3 protein: CATSQASNSPLHF. The CDR3 nucleotides are TGTGCCACCAGCCAAGCTTCCAATTCACCCCTCCACTTT.

This rearrangement joins TRBV7-3 to TRBJ2-3; maybe TRBD1 (5 bases). V lost 5 bases and J 3 bases, leaving 18 bases between the germline ends. The CDR3 runs 16 residues. Germline CDR1 and CDR2: SGHTA and FQGTGA. As DNA, the CDR3 is TGTGCCAGCAGCCTCTCCGTGGGGCTAGAAACAGATACGCAGTATTTT. As protein: CASSLSVGLETDTQYF.

This clone occurred a few times. The V call is TRBV5-1, the J call TRBJ2-2, with D maybe TRBD1 (5 bases). The CDR3 has 15 residues. The ends were cut back, 4 bases at V and 5 bases at J, with 15 bases in the middle. Germline V lookup: CDR1 SGHRS, CDR2 YFSETQ. Written as DNA, the CDR3 is TGCGCCAGCAGCATGCAGGGCGCGATAACCGGGGAGCTGTTTTTT. Its translation is CASSMQGAITGELFF.

The chain recombines TRBV28 with TRBJ2-1; 7 nucleotides match TRBD2. The CDR3 has 15 residues. V lost 5 bases and J lost 5; bases outside the gene matches: 9. Germline-derived CDR1 and CDR2 are MDHEN and SYDVKM. The CDR3 protein is CASSRTASGNNEQFF. CDR3 sequence (DNA): TGTGCCAGCAGTAGAACCGCTAGCGGTAACAATGAGCAGTTCTTC.

The chain has TRBV24-1 and TRBJ1-1, with a weak D call TRBD1 (5 bases). Germline-derived CDR1 and CDR2 are KGHDR and SFDVKD. This CDR3 has 12 residues. Trimming removed 4 bases from V and 3 bases from J, with 5 bases in between. This CDR3 reads CATSDRDTEAFF. The CDR3 nucleotides read TGTGCCACCAGTGACAGGGACACTGAAGCTTTCTTT.

This rearrangement joins TRBV28 to TRBJ1-2, with TRBD1 matching 8 bases. Per germline, CDR1 MDHEN and CDR2 SYDVKM. V lost 7 bases and J lost 5; bases outside the gene matches: 9. The CDR3 is made up of 14 amino acids. CDR3 amino acids: CASTPPGQVYGYTF. In DNA, the CDR3 is TGTGCCAGCACACCTCCGGGACAGGTGTATGGCTACACCTTC.

The V call is TRBV27, the J call TRBJ1-1; the D gene is possibly TRBD1 (6 bases). The CDR3 totals 15 residues. V was clipped by 0 bases and J by 10 bases, with 18 bases between them. Germline V gene sequence: CDR1 MNHEY, CDR2 SMNVEV (reference sequence). CDR3 amino acids: CASSLSGGVKGRAFF. Written as DNA, the CDR3 is TGTGCCAGCAGTTTATCTGGGGGCGTCAAAGGGAGAGCTTTCTTT.

This clone is a singleton in its sample. This rearrangement joins TRBV7-9 to TRBJ2-1; possible D gene TRBD2, 7 bases. Trimming shortened V by 4 bases and J by 6 bases, and 16 bases separated the two germline ends. Germline loops: CDR1 SEHNR, CDR2 FQNEAQ (reference sequence). The CDR3 runs to 15 residues. Here the CDR3 DNA reads TGTGCCAGCAGCTATGGTCAGGGGAGGGGCAATGAGCAGTTCTTC. This codes for CASSYGQGRGNEQFF.

Turning to this clone: The same CDR3 also results from other DNA sequences found in this sample. The chain carries TRBV9 and TRBJ1-2; TRBD1 aligns across 9 bases. With V trimmed by 4 bases and J by 2 bases, 3 bases remained unmatched. The germline V gene encodes CDR1 SGDLS and CDR2 YYNGEE. CDR3 size: 14 residues. The CDR3 loop is CASSPGQGNYGYTF. The CDR3, as DNA: TGTGCCAGCAGCCCCGGACAGGGGAACTATGGCTACACCTTC.

This clone has just a few counts. V usage is TRBV2 and J usage is TRBJ2-2; 15 bases align to TRBD2. The CDR3 has 16 residues. Germline assignment: CDR1 SNHLY and CDR2 FYNNEI. Trimming cost V 4 bases and J 3 bases; bases outside gene matches: 0. The CDR3 reads CASSGTSGRDTGELFF. CDR3 coding DNA: TGTGCCAGCAGTGGGACTAGCGGGAGGGACACCGGGGAGCTGTTTTTT.

The chain recombines TRBV18 with TRBJ1-5; tentative D call: TRBD1 (5 bases). Trimming left V 0 bases short and J 6 bases short, with 15 bases between. The CDR3 spans 16 residues. Germline CDR1 KGHSH, CDR2 LQKENI. This CDR3 reads CASSPPGGEGSQPQHF. Written as DNA, the CDR3 is TGTGCCAGCTCACCACCGGGAGGGGAGGGGAGTCAGCCCCAGCATTTT.

This clone came up once. V usage is TRBV6-4 and J usage is TRBJ1-5; 8 bases map to TRBD1. V shed 7 bases, J shed 5 bases, and the junction held 7 bases outside the gene matches. CDR3 size: 14 residues. CDR1 is MRHNA and CDR2 is SNTAGT in the germline V gene. The CDR3 DNA reads as TGTGCCAGCATATTAGGACAGGGCGATCAGCCCCAGCATTTT. Its protein is CASILGQGDQPQHF.

This chain joins TRBV28 and TRBJ2-7; 11 bases match TRBD1. The germline V gene has CDR1 MDHEN and CDR2 SYDVKM. V dropped 3 bases and J dropped 3; count of bases not matched to a gene: 10. CDR3 length: 17 amino acids. The chain's CDR3 is CASSFFLGQGASYEQYF. The CDR3 nucleotides read TGTGCCAGCAGTTTCTTTCTCGGACAGGGGGCGAGCTACGAGCAGTACTTC.

This chain joins TRBV5-1 and TRBJ2-1, with 7 bases that match TRBD2. The CDR3 is 15 amino acids. Germline V CDR1 and CDR2: SGHRS, YFSETQ. Trimming took 5 bases from V and 8 from J; bases not matched to a gene: 13. In DNA, the CDR3 is TGCGCCAGCAGGGGGATAGCGGGTTCCTCTGATGAGCAGTTCTTC. Its protein product is CASRGIAGSSDEQFF.

The rearrangement uses TRBV28 and TRBJ2-3, with D uncertain. V was pared by 3 bases and J by 9 bases, with 16 bases between. Germline CDR1 reads MDHEN; CDR2 reads SYDVKM. The CDR3 spans 14 residues. CDR3 bases: TGTGCCAGCAGTTTGCCGGGTGGCGTCAACACGCAGTATTTT. Translated: CASSLPGGVNTQYF.